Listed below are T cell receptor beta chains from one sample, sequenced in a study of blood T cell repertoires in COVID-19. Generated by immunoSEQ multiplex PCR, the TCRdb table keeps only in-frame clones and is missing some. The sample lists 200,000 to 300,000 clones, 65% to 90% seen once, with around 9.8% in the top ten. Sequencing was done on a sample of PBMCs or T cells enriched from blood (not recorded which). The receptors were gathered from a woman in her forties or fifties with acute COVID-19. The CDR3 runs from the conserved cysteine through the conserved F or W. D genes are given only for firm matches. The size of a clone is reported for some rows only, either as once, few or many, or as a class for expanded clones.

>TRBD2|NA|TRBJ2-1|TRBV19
TGTGCCAGTAGCTCAAAGAGCGGGGCGCTCGACAATGAGCAGTTCTTC
CASSSKSGALDNEQFF
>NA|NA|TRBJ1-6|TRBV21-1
TGTGCCAGCAGCTCGGGACAGACTGTAAATAATTCACCCCTCCACTTT
CASSSGQTVNNSPLHF
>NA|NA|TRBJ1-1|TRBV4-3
TGCGCCAGCAGCCAAGATAAGGGGCAGGGTTCAATTATGAACACTGAAGCTTTCTTT
CASSQDKGQGSIMNTEAFF
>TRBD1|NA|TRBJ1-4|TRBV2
TGTGCCAGCCTAGGGACAGCATATGAAAAACTGTTTTTT
CASLGTAYEKLFF
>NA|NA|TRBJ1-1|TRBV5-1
TGCGCCAGCAGCTTGGGACTGATCACTGAAGCTTTCTTT
CASSLGLITEAFF
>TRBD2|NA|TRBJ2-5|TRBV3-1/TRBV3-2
TGTGCCAGCAGCCAAGATAGCCTAGCGGGGCTGGAGACCCAGTACTTC
CASSQDSLAGLETQYF
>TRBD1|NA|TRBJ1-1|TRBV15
TGTGCCACCAGCAGAAGGGACAGGGTTGCTGAAGCTTTCTTT
CATSRRDRVAEAFF
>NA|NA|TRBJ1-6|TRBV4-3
TGCGCCAGCAGCCAAGATCCGGCGGGAAGCTCCTATAATTCACCCCTCCACTTT
CASSQDPAGSSYNSPLHF
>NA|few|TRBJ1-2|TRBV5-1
TGCGCCAGCAGCTTGGACCGCCTATATGGCTACACCTTC
CASSLDRLYGYTF
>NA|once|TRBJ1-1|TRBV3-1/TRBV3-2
TGTGCCAGCAGCCAAGGGCAGGGAGGAATAACTGAAGCTTTCTTT
CASSQGQGGITEAFF
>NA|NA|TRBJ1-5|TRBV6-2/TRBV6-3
TGTGCCAGCAGCCCCCCGGTGTCCAATCAGCCCCAGCATTTT
CASSPPVSNQPQHF
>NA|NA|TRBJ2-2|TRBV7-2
TGTGCCAGCAGGGGCAGGTTTTTCGGGGAGCTGTTTTTT
CASRGRFFGELFF
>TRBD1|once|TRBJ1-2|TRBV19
TGTGCCAGCACAGGGGCCGCCCCAACCTATGGCTACACCTTC
CASTGAAPTYGYTF
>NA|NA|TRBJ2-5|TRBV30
TGTGCCTGGAGTGCGGGGGAGACCCAGTACTTC
CAWSAGETQYF
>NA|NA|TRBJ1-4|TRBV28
TGTGCCAGCAGGCCCACCGGCCTGAGGGATGAAAAACTGTTTTTT
CASRPTGLRDEKLFF
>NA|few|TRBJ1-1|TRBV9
TGTGCCAGCAGCGTAGGAACAGGGCTTATGAACACTGAAGCTTTCTTT
CASSVGTGLMNTEAFF
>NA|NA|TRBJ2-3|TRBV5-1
TGCGCCAGCAGCCCAGGTGGAGCGGCAATCCGCACAGATACGCAGTATTTT
CASSPGGAAIRTDTQYF
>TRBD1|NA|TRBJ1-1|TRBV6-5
TGTGCCAGCAGTTACTCGGGACAGAAGAACACTGAAGCTTTCTTT
CASSYSGQKNTEAFF
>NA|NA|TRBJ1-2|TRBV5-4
TGTGCCAGCAGCTTAGGGGGAAAGTATGGCTACACCTTC
CASSLGGKYGYTF
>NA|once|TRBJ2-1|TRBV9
TGTGCCAGCAGCGTAGGGCCCGGGAAAGATGAGCAGTTCTTC
CASSVGPGKDEQFF
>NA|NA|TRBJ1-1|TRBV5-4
TGTGCCAGCAGCTTGGTGGAGGGGTACACTGAAGCTTTCTTT
CASSLVEGYTEAFF
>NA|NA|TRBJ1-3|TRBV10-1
TGCGCCAGCAGTGAGGGAGACTCTGGAAACACCATATATTTT
CASSEGDSGNTIYF
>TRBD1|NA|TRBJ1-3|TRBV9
TGTGCCAGCAGCGTAGCTCGGGTCTGGAGGGGGCAAAGGGGAAACACCATATATTTT
CASSVARVWRGQRGNTIYF
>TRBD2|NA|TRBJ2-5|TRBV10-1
TGCGCCAGCAGTGAGACCCTGAGTCTAGCGGGGGGGCTGGGGGAGACCCAGTACTTC
CASSETLSLAGGLGETQYF
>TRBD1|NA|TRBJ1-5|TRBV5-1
TGCGCCAGCAGCGAGGGGACAGTTAGCAATCAGCCCCAGCATTTT
CASSEGTVSNQPQHF
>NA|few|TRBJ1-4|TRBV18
TGTGCCAGCTCACCCCGGGACAACAACGAAAAACTGTTTTTT
CASSPRDNNEKLFF
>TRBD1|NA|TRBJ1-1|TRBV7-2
TGTGCCAGCAGCGTCTCCCGGCCTCAGGGGGCTGAAGCTTTCTTT
CASSVSRPQGAEAFF
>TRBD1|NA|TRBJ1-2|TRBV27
TGTGCCAGCAGTTTATCACGCGGACAGGCCACCCATATATACACCTTC
CASSLSRGQATHIYTF
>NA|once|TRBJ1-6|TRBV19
TGTGCCAGTAACAGTTTGAGCTCCTATAATTCACCCCTCCACTTT
CASNSLSSYNSPLHF
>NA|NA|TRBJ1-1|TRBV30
TGTGCCTGGAGTGCCCCCAGGGCGTTGAACACTGAAGCTTTCTTT
CAWSAPRALNTEAFF
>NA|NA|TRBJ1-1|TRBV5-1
TGCGCCAGCAGCTTGGCCGACGGCCTCGGGGCTGAAGCTTTCTTT
CASSLADGLGAEAFF
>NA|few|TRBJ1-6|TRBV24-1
TGTGCCACCAGTCACGCGGAAACACCCCTCCACTTT
CATSHAETPLHF
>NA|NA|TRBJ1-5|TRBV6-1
TGTGCCAGCAGTGAAGTCCGGACAATTAATCAGCCCCAGCATTTT
CASSEVRTINQPQHF
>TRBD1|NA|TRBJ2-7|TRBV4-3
TGCGCCAGCAGCCACCTGAAATCCGGGACAGTCTCCTACGAGCAGTACTTC
CASSHLKSGTVSYEQYF
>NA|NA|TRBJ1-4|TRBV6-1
TGTGCCAGCAGTGAAGCGCTAGGGGTTGGTGAAAAACTGTTTTTT
CASSEALGVGEKLFF
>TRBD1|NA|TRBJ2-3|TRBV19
TGTGCCAGTAGTGTGACGAATTTGGTCGGGACAGGGGATGATACGCAGTATTTT
CASSVTNLVGTGDDTQYF
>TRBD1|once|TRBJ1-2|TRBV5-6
TGTGCCAGCAGCTTCGGACAGGCCCCTAACTATGGCTACACCTTC
CASSFGQAPNYGYTF